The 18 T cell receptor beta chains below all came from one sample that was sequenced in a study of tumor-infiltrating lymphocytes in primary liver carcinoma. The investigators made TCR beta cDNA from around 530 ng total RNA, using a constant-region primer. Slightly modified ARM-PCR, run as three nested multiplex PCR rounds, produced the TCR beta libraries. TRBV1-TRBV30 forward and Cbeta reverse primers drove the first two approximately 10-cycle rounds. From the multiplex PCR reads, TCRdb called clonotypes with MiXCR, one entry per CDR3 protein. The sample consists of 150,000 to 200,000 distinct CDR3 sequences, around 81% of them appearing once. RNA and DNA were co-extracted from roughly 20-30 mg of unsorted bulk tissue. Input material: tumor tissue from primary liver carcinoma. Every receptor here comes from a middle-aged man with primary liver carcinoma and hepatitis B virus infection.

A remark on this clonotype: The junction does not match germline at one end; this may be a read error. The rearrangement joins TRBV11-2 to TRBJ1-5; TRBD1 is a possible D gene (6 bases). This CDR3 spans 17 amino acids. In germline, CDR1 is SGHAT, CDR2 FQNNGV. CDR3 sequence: CVSSFVGVTGSIQPQHF. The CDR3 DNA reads TGTGTCAGCAGCTTTGTAGGGGTAACAGGGAGCATTCAGCCCCAGCATTTT.

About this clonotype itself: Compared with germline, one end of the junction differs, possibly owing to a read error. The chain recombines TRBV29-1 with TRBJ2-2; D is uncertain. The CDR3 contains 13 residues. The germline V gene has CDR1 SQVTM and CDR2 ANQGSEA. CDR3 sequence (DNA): TGTAGTGTTGCTGGGATGAACACCGGGGAGCTGTTTTTT. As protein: CSVAGMNTGELFF.

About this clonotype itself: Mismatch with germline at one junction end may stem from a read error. The CDR3 reads CASSLNDRASTDTQYF. CDR3 coding DNA: TGCGCCAGCAGCTTGAACGACCGTGCTAGCACAGATACGCAGTATTTC. The chain uses TRBV5-1 and TRBJ2-3; possible D gene TRBD2, 5 bases. Germline V gives CDR1 SGHRS, CDR2 YFSETQ. This CDR3 comprises 16 residues.

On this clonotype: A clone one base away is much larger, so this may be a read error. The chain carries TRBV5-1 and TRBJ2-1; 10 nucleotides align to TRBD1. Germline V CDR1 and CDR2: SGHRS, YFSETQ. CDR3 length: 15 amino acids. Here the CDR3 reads CPSSFGGTGVNEQFF. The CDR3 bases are TGCCCCAGCAGCTTTGGGGGGACAGGGGTCAATGAGCAGTTCTTC.

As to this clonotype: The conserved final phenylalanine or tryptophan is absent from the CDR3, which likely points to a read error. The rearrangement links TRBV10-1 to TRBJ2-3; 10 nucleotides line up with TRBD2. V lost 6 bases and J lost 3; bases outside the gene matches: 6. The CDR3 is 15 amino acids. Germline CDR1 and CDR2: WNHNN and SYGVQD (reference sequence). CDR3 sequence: CASRPSGSGTDTQYL. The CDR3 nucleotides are TGCGCCAGCAGGCCTAGCGGGAGTGGGACAGATACGCAGTATCTT.

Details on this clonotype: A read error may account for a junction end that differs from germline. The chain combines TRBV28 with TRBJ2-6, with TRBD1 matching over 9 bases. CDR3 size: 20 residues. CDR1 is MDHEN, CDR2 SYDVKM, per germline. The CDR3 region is CASSSKTGTGLSYGANVLIF. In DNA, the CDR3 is TGTGCCAGCAGTTCCAAGACCGGGACAGGGCTGTCGTACGGGGCCAATGTCCTGATTTTC.

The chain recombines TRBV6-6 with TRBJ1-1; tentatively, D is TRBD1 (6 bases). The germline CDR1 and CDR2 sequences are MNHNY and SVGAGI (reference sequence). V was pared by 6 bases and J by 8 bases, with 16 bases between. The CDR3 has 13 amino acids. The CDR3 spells CASRIGGTTEAFF. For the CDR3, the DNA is TGTGCCAGCAGAATAGGGGGGACTACAGAAGCTTTCTTT.

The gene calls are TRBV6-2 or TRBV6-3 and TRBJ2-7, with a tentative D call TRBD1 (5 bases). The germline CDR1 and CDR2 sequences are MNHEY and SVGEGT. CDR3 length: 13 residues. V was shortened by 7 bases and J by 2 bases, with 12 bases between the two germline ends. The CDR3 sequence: CASTGCYPYEQYF. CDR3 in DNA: TGTGCCAGCACAGGGTGTTATCCCTACGAGCAGTACTTC.

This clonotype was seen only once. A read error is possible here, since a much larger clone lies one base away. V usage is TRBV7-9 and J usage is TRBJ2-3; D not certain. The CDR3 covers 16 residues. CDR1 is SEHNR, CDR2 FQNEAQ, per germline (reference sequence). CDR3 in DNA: TGTGCCAGCAGCTTAGGCTTCGGCCGTAGCACATATACGCAGTATTTT. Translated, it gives CASSLGFGRSTYTQYF.

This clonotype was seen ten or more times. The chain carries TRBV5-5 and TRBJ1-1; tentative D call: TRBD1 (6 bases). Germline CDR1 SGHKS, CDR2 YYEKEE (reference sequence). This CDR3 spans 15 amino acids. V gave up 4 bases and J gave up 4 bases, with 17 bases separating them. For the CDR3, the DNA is TGTGCCAGCAGCCCAGGGGCGGGTATAGGCACTGAAGCTTTCTTT. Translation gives CASSPGAGIGTEAFF.

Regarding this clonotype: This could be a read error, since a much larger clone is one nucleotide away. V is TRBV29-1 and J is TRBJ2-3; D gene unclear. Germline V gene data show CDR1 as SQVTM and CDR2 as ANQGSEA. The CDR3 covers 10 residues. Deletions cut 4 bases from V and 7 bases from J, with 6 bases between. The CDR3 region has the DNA TGCAGCGTTGCCCAAAATACGCAGTATTTT. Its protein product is CSVAQNTQYF.

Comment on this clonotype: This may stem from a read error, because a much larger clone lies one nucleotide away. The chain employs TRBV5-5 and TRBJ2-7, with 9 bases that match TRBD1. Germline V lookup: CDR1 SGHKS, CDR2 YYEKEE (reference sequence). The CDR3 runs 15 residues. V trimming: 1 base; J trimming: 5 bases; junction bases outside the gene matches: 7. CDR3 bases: TGTGCCAGCAGCTTGTCCGGGACAGGGAGCAACGAGCAGTACTTC. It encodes CASSLSGTGSNEQYF.

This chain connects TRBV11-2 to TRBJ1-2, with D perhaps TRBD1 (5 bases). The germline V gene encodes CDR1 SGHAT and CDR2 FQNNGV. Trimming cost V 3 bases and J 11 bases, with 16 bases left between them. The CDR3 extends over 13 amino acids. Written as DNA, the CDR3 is TGTGCCAGCAGCTTCGCCGGGGGTTCCGGTTACACCTTC. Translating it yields CASSFAGGSGYTF.

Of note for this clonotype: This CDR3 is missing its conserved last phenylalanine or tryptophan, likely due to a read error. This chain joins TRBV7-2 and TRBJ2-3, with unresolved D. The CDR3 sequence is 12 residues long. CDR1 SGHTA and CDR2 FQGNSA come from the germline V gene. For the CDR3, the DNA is TGTGCTAGCAGGTCCATGCAAGATACGCAGTATTAT. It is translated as CASRSMQDTQYY.

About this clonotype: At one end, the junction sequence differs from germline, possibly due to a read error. The CDR3 bases are TGTGCCAGCAGAGACAGGGGAGGGAGCTCCTACGAGCAATACTTC. Protein product: CASRDRGGSSYEQYF. The chain recombines TRBV12-3 or TRBV12-4 with TRBJ2-7; D possibly corresponds to TRBD1 (8 bases). CDR3 size: 15 residues.

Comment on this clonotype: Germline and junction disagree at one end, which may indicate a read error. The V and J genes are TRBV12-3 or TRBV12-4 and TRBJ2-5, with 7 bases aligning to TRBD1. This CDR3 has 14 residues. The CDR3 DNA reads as TGTGCCAGCAGCTCTGACAGGGCCCAAGAGACCCACTATTTC. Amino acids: CASSSDRAQETHYF.

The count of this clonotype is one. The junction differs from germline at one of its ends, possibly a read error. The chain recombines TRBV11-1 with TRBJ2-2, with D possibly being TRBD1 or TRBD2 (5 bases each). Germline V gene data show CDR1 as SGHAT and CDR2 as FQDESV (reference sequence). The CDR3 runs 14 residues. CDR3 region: CVSSLWTNTGELFF. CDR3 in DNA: TGTGTCAGCAGCTTATGGACAAACACCGGGGAGCTGTTTTTC.

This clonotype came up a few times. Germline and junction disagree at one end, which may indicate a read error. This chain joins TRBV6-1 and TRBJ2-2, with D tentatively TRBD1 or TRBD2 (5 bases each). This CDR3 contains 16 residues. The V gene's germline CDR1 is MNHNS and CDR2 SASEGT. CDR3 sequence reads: CASSKTLQVNTGDLFF. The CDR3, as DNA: TGTGCCAGTAGTAAAACACTACAGGTGAACACCGGGGATCTGTTTTTT.